The 27 T cell receptor beta chains below all came from one sample that was sequenced in a study of blood T cell repertoires in COVID-19. The table came from immunoSEQ multiplex PCR; TCRdb's copy has only in-frame clones and leaves some out. This sample has under 200,000 clones, with 80% to 85% found just once. Sequencing input: PBMCs or T cells enriched from blood (not recorded which). All receptors derive from a woman between 25 and 40 years old who had been exposed to COVID-19.

This clone was seen only once. The chain is built from TRBV25-1 and TRBJ2-2; TRBD1 agrees at 7 bases. This CDR3 is built from 16 residues. J was trimmed by 4 bases and V by 3 bases; bases with no gene match: 8. The germline gives CDR1 MGHDK, CDR2 SYGVNS. The CDR3 nucleotides are TGTGCCAGCAGTGAGATCGGGACAGTTGTCACCGGGGAGCTGTTTTTT. Encoded protein: CASSEIGTVVTGELFF.

CDR3: CASSIAPGGVNTEAFF. DNA for the CDR3: TGTGCCAGTAGTATTGCCCCTGGCGGAGTGAACACTGAAGCTTTCTTT. This chain links TRBV19 with TRBJ1-1; no firm D call. This CDR3 contains 16 residues. V lost 3 bases, J lost 0 bases, and 14 bases lay in between. Per the germline V gene, CDR1 is LNHDA and CDR2 is SQIVND (reference sequence).

The rearrangement uses TRBV30 and TRBJ1-2; 9 positions agree with TRBD1. J lost 8 bases, V lost 3 bases, and 10 bases had no gene match. This CDR3 has 14 residues. Germline V gene data show CDR1 as GTSNPN and CDR2 as SVGIG (reference sequence). The DNA of the CDR3 is TGTGCCTGGAGCGTCACAGGGGGCGCGGAAGGCTACACCTTC. It codes for CAWSVTGGAEGYTF.

The chain joins TRBV15 to TRBJ2-7, with a weak D call TRBD2 (5 bases). The CDR3 has 15 residues. CDR1 and CDR2 from the germline V gene are LNHNV and YYDKDF (reference sequence). With 0 bases removed from V and 1 base from J, the gap between germline ends came to 10 bases. CDR3 coding DNA: TGTGCCACCAGCAGAGATCCCAGCGGATCCTACGAGCAGTACTTC. It encodes CATSRDPSGSYEQYF.

This clone was picked up one time. This chain uses TRBV10-3 with TRBJ1-1; D is unresolved. The germline V and J ends were trimmed by 6 bases and 3 bases, with 11 bases remaining between them. Germline V gene sequence: CDR1 ENHRY, CDR2 SYGVKD. The CDR3 spans 13 residues. CDR3 DNA: TGTGCCATCAGCGGGATGTACTACACTGAAGCTTTCTTT. Its protein is CAISGMYYTEAFF.

The V and J genes are TRBV9 and TRBJ1-5; weak D call: TRBD1 (5 bases). V lost 3 bases to trimming and J lost 2 bases, with 12 bases between them. This CDR3 is 15 amino acids long. Germline-derived CDR1 and CDR2 are SGDLS and YYNGEE. The CDR3 sequence is CASSASGYGNQPQHF. The CDR3 nucleotides are TGTGCCAGCAGCGCCTCAGGGTATGGCAATCAGCCCCAGCATTTT.

The chain employs TRBV14 and TRBJ2-3; D possibly corresponds to TRBD1 (6 bases). The CDR3 is 14 amino acids. The germline V gene encodes CDR1 SGHDN and CDR2 FVKESK. Between the trimmed V and J ends, which lost 6 bases and 0 bases, there was a span of 10 bases. DNA for the CDR3: TGTGCCAGCAGTGGGGACATTAGCACAGATACGCAGTATTTT. Protein: CASSGDISTDTQYF.

This chain uses TRBV19 with TRBJ1-5; D remains ambiguous. V was shortened by 3 bases and J by 11 bases, with 20 bases between the two germline ends. The CDR3 is made up of 15 amino acids. The germline V gene encodes CDR1 LNHDA and CDR2 SQIVND (reference sequence). For the CDR3, the DNA is TGTGCCAGTAGTATGCCCGAGAGAGGTGAAGAGACCCAGCATTTT. It translates to CASSMPERGEETQHF.

The V call is TRBV4-1, the J call TRBJ2-3; maybe TRBD2 (5 bases). The CDR3 is 13 residues long. Germline V gene lookup returns CDR1 MGHRA and CDR2 YSYEKL. V lost 4 bases to trimming and J lost 11 bases, with 16 bases between them. The CDR3 sequence: CASSRIPSGEQYF. CDR3 DNA sequence: TGCGCCAGCAGCCGAATCCCAAGCGGAGAGCAGTATTTT.

The V gene is TRBV6-5, the J gene TRBJ1-1, with D tentatively TRBD1 (6 bases). V lost 6 bases, J lost 7 bases, and 15 bases lay in between. Germline assignment: CDR1 MNHEY and CDR2 SVGAGI. The CDR3 extends over 13 amino acids. CDR3 DNA sequence: TGTGCCAGCAGGACTACAGGGACACATGAAGCTTTCTTT. Translation: CASRTTGTHEAFF.

This chain joins TRBV2 and TRBJ1-2; D is unresolved. Germline V CDR1 and CDR2: SNHLY, FYNNEI. Trimming cost V 2 bases and J 2 bases, with 12 bases left between them. The CDR3 spans 15 residues. The CDR3 DNA sequence: TGTGCCAGCAGTGAATCAATCCAACTAAACTATGGCTACACCTTC. It encodes CASSESIQLNYGYTF.

The chain recombines TRBV30 with TRBJ1-1; D uncertain. The length of the CDR3 is 13 residues. Trimming left V 0 bases short and J 0 bases short, with 5 bases between. Germline V gene lookup returns CDR1 GTSNPN and CDR2 SVGIG (reference sequence). The chain's CDR3 is CAWSVRVNTEAFF. As DNA, the CDR3 is TGTGCCTGGAGTGTACGCGTGAACACTGAAGCTTTCTTT.

The gene calls are TRBV3-1 (or the pseudogene TRBV3-2) and TRBJ1-5, with D unclear. The CDR3 sequence is 13 residues long. Germline V gene sequence: CDR1 LGHDT, CDR2 YNNKEL (reference sequence). V was clipped by 1 base and J by 7 bases, with 8 bases between them. In nucleotides, the CDR3 is TGTGCCAGCAGCCAAGCCGGGAGCCAGCCCCAGCATTTT. It is translated as CASSQAGSQPQHF.

The chain employs TRBV4-2 and TRBJ2-3; no clear D gene. The V and J ends lost 4 bases and 6 bases respectively, with 14 bases between them. The CDR3 runs to 14 residues. CDR1 LGHNA and CDR2 YNFKEQ come from the germline V gene. DNA for the CDR3: TGTGCCAGCAGCCTAGCCCCCGAACGGGATACGCAGTATTTT. Translating gives CASSLAPERDTQYF.

The chain uses TRBV3-1 (or the pseudogene TRBV3-2) and TRBJ2-1, with 11 bases matching TRBD2. Germline trimming cut 4 bases from V and 10 bases from J; bases unmatched to any gene: 21. CDR3 size: 19 residues. Germline V gene sequence: CDR1 LGHDT, CDR2 YNNKEL (reference sequence). This CDR3 reads CASSPRGLAGGSLIWEQFF. CDR3 coding DNA: TGTGCCAGCAGCCCGAGGGGCCTAGCGGGGGGATCGTTAATCTGGGAGCAGTTCTTC.

The sample holds a few counts of this clone. This chain links TRBV29-1 with TRBJ1-5, with D hard to call. Trimming cost V 6 bases and J 6 bases, with 15 bases left between them. Germline values: CDR1 SQVTM, CDR2 ANQGSEA. The CDR3 extends over 13 amino acids. CDR3 loop: CSVASAEGQPQHF. Here the CDR3 DNA reads TGCAGCGTAGCCTCAGCGGAGGGTCAGCCCCAGCATTTT.

The chain uses TRBV5-1 and TRBJ1-4, with 7 bases aligning to TRBD1. The CDR3 is made up of 20 amino acids. V was clipped by 1 base and J by 0 bases; unmatched bases: 15. Germline-derived CDR1 and CDR2 are SGHRS and YFSETQ. Here the CDR3 DNA reads TGCGCCAGCAGCTTGCTTGAAACAGGGGCGAGCACTGCAACTAATGAAAAACTGTTTTTT. Protein product: CASSLLETGASTATNEKLFF.

The genes are TRBV21-1 and TRBJ1-2; the listed D gene, TRBD1, was not tested against the DNA. TRBV21-1 is labeled a pseudogene. The CDR3 runs to 19 residues. The CDR3: CASSKNSWTGRGPNYGYTF. In nucleotides, the CDR3 is TGTGCCAGCAGCAAAAATTCTTGGACAGGGAGGGGGCCTAACTATGGCTACACCTTC.

This clone was observed once. The chain has TRBV6-5 and TRBJ2-5, with 8 bases matching TRBD2. V shed 5 bases and J 1 base; nucleotides not matched to a gene: 6. This CDR3 is 15 amino acids long. Germline V CDR1 and CDR2: MNHEY, SVGAGI. The DNA for the CDR3 is TGTGCCAGCAGTCGCAGCGGGGGTGGCCAAGAGACCCAGTACTTC. This sequence encodes CASSRSGGGQETQYF.

This clone was detected once. The chain has TRBV18 and TRBJ2-3; TRBD2 aligns across 7 bases. After removal of 3 bases from V and 2 bases from J, the junction contained 5 bases not matched to a gene. Germline V CDR1 and CDR2: KGHSH, LQKENI. The CDR3 is 15 amino acids. DNA for the CDR3: TGTGCCAGCTCACCCAGCGGGGTAAACACAGATACGCAGTATTTT. Translation gives CASSPSGVNTDTQYF.

V and J are TRBV11-2 and TRBJ2-7; D is perhaps TRBD1 (6 bases). Trimming stripped 5 bases from V and 3 bases from J, with 14 bases between. The CDR3 runs to 14 residues. Looked up from germline, CDR1 is SGHAT and CDR2 is FQNNGV. The CDR3 loop reads CASSRAGDGYEQYF. The CDR3 bases are TGTGCCAGCAGCCGAGCAGGGGACGGCTACGAGCAGTACTTC.

V gene TRBV23-1 combines with J gene TRBJ1-5; D is perhaps TRBD1 (5 bases). TRBV23-1 falls under the ORF class, with uncertain function. Deletions cut 0 bases from V and 1 base from J, with 13 bases between. The CDR3 runs to 17 residues. The CDR3 DNA follows: TGCGCCAGCAGTCAATCGTTGGCGGGGCAAAGCAATCAGCCCCAGCATTTT. Its translation: CASSQSLAGQSNQPQHF.

This CDR3 reads CASSEDRSSGNTIYF. CDR3 DNA sequence: TGTGCCAGCAGTGAAGACCGGAGCTCTGGAAACACCATATATTTT. The genes are TRBV6-1 and TRBJ1-3, with D hard to call. Germline V gene lookup returns CDR1 MNHNS and CDR2 SASEGT. V dropped 1 base and J dropped 0 bases, with 7 bases sitting between them. This CDR3 is 15 amino acids long.

V is TRBV18 and J is TRBJ2-3; TRBD1 matches 9 bases. J gave up 4 bases and V 3 bases, and 8 bases lay outside the gene matches. CDR1 and CDR2 (germline): KGHSH, LQKENI. This CDR3 region has 16 residues. The CDR3 DNA is TGTGCCAGCTCACCTTATCTCGGGACAGGGCCAGATACGCAGTATTTT. This sequence encodes CASSPYLGTGPDTQYF.

The chain recombines TRBV15 with TRBJ1-2; D remains unclear. Germline V lookup: CDR1 LNHNV, CDR2 YYDKDF (reference sequence). CDR3 length: 17 amino acids. Trimming took 0 bases from V and 3 from J, leaving 17 bases between them. CDR3 sequence reads: CATSRDRNEGSDYGYTF. The CDR3 region has the DNA TGTGCCACCAGCAGAGATCGTAATGAGGGTAGTGACTATGGCTACACCTTC.

This chain's CDR3 is CASSHAGGNEQFF. The DNA of the CDR3 is TGCGCCAGCAGCCACGCAGGGGGAAATGAGCAGTTCTTC. The V call is TRBV4-1, the J call TRBJ2-1, with TRBD1 matching over 7 bases. Trimming took 3 bases from V and 7 from J; bases not matched to a gene: 3. Germline loops: CDR1 MGHRA, CDR2 YSYEKL. The CDR3 has 13 amino acids.

The rearrangement links TRBV5-1 to TRBJ2-1, with 8 nucleotides matching TRBD2. Germline V gene lookup returns CDR1 SGHRS and CDR2 YFSETQ. The V segment lost 2 bases and the J segment 8 bases; nucleotides outside the gene matches: 6. This CDR3 is 14 amino acids long. Written as DNA, the CDR3 is TGCGCCAGCAGCTTACTGAACGGGGGGGATGAGCAGTTCTTC. Protein product: CASSLLNGGDEQFF.